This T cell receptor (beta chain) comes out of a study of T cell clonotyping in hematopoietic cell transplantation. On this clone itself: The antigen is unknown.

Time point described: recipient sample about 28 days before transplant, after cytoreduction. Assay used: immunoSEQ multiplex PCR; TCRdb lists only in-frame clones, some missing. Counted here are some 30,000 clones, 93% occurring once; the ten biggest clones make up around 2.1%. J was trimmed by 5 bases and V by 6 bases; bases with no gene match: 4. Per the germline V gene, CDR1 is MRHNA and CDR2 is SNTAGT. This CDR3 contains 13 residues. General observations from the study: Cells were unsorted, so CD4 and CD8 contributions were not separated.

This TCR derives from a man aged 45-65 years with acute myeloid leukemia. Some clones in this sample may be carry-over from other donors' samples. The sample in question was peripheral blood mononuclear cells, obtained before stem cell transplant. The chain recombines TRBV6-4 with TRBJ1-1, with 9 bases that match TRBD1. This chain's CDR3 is CASSVDRGTEAFF. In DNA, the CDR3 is TGTGCCAGCAGCGTGGACAGGGGAACTGAAGCTTTCTTT.